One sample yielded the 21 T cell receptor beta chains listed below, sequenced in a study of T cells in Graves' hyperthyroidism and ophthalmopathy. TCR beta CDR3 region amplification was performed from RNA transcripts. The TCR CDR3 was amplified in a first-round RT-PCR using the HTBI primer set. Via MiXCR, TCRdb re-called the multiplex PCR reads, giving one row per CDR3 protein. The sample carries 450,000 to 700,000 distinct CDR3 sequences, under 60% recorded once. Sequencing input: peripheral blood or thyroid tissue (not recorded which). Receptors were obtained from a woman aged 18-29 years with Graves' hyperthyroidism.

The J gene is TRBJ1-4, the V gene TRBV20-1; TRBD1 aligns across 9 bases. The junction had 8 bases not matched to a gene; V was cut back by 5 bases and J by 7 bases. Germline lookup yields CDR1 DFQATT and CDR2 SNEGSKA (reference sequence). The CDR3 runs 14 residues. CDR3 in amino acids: CSAVQQGAAEKLFF. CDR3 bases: TGCAGTGCTGTACAACAGGGGGCGGCTGAAAAACTGTTTTTT.

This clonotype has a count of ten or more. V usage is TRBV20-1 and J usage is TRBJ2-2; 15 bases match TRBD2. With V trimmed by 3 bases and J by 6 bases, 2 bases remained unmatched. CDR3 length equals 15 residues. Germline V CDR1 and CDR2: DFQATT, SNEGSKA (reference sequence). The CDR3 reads CSARGLAGGAGELFF. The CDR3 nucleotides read TGCAGTGCTAGGGGACTAGCGGGAGGTGCCGGGGAGCTGTTTTTT.

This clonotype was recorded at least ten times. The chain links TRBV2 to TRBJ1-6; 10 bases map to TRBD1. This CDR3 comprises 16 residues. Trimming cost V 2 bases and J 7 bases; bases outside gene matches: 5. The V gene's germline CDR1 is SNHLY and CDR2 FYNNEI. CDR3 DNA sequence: TGTGCCAGCAGTGAAAAGGACAGGGGGACAAATTCACCCCTCCACTTT. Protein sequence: CASSEKDRGTNSPLHF.

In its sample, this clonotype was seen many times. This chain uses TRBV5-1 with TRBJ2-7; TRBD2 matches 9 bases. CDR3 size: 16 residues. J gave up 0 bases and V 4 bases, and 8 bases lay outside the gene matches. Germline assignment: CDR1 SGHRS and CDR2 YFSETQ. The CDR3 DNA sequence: TGCGCCAGCAGCCTTGAAGCGGGAGGACGCTCCTACGAGCAGTACTTC. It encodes CASSLEAGGRSYEQYF.

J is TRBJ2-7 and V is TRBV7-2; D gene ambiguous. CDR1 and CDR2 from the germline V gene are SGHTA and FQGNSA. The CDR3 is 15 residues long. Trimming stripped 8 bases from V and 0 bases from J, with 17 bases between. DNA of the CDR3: TGTGCCAGCTCACCAAGCAGATGGAGCTCCTACGAGCAGTACTTC. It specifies CASSPSRWSSYEQYF.

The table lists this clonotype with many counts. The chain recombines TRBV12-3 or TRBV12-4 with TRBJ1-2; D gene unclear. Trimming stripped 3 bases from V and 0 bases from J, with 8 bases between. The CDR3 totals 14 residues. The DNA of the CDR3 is TGTGCCAGCAGTTTTGGGGTAGCTAACTATGGCTACACCTTC. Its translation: CASSFGVANYGYTF.

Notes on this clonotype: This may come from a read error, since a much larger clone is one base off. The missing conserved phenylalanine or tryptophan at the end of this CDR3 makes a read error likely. CDR3 nucleotide sequence: TGTGCCAGCAGTTACCCCTCGGGACAGGGCCACACTGAAGCTTTCTCT. This encodes CASSYPSGQGHTEAFS. This chain uses TRBV6-5 with TRBJ1-1; TRBD1 matches 9 bases. V shed 2 bases and J 3 bases; nucleotides not matched to a gene: 7. Germline assignment: CDR1 MNHEY and CDR2 SVGAGI. The CDR3 sequence is 16 residues long.

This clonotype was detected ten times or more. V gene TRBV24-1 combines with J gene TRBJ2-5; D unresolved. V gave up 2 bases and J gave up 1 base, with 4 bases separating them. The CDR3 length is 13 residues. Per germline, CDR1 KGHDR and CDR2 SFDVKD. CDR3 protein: CATSDSIQETQYF. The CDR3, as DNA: TGTGCCACCAGTGATTCCATCCAAGAGACCCAGTACTTC.

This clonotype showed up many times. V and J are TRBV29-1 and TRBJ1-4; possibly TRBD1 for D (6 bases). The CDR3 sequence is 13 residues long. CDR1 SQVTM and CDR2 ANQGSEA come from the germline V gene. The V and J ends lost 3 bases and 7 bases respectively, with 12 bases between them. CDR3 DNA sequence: TGCAGCGTTGACGCACAGGGATCTGAAAAACTGTTTTTT. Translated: CSVDAQGSEKLFF.

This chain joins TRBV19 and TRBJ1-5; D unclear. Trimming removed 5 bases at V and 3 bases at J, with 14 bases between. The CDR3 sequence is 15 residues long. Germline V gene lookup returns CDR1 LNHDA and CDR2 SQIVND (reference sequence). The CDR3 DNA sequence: TGTGCCAGTAGTGCCCACGAGTTAAACAATCAGCCCCAGCATTTT. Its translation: CASSAHELNNQPQHF.

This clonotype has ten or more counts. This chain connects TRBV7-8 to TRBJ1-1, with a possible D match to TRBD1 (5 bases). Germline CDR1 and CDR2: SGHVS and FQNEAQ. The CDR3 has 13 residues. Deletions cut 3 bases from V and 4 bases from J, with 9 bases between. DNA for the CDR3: TGTGCCAGCAGCTTTACAGGTTTCACTGAAGCTTTCTTT. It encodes CASSFTGFTEAFF.

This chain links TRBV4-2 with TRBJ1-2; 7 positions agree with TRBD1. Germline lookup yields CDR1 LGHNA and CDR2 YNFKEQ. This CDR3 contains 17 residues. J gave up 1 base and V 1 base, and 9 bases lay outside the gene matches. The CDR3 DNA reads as TGTGCCAGCAGCCAAGGCTCGACAGGGCCTCTTAACTATGGCTACACCTTC. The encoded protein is CASSQGSTGPLNYGYTF.

The CDR3 DNA follows: TGTGCCAGCACCCCGGGGGCCGATCAGCCCCAGCATTTT. Protein: CASTPGADQPQHF. The chain joins TRBV7-2 to TRBJ1-5; D may be TRBD1 (6 bases). CDR1 is SGHTA, CDR2 FQGNSA, per germline. CDR3 length: 13 residues. Trimming shortened V by 7 bases and J by 5 bases, and 12 bases separated the two germline ends.

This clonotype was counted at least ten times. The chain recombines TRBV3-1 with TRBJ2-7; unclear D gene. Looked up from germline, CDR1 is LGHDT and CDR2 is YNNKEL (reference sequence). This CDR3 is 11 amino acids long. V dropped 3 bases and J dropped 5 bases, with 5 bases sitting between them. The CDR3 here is CASSHNHEQYF. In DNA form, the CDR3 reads TGTGCCAGCAGCCACAACCACGAGCAGTACTTC.

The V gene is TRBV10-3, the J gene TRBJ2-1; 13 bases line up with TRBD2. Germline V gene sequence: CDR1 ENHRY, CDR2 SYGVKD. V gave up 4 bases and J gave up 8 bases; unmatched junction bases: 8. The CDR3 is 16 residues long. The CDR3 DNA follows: TGTGCCATCAGTGCCCCCGGGACTAGCGGGACCCATGAGCAGTTCTTC. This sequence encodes CAISAPGTSGTHEQFF.

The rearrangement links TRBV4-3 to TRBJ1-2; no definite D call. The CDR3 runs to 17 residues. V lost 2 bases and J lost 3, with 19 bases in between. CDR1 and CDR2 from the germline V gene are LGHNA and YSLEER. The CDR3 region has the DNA TGCGCCAGCAGCCAACTCTTGACCGGGAGCCGTGACTATGGCTACACCTTC. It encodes CASSQLLTGSRDYGYTF.

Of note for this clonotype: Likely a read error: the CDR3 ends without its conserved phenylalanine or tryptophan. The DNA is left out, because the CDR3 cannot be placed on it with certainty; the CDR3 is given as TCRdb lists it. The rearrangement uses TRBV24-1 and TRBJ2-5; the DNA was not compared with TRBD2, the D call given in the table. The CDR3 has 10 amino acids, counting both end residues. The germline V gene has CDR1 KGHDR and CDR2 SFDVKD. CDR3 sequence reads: CATSARTGTS.

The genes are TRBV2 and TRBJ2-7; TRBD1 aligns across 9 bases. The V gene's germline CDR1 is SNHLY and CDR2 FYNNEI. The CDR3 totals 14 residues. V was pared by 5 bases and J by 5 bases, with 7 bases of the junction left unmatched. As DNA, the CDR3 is TGTGCCAGCAGTCCTGGGACAGGGAGGGACGAGCAGTACTTC. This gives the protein CASSPGTGRDEQYF.

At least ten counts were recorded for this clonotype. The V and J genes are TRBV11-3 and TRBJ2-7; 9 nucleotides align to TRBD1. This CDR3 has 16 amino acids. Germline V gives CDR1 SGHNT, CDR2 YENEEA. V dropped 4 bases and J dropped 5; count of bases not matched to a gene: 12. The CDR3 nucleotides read TGTGCCAGCAGCTCCAGGGTCGGGACAGGGTTCCACGAGCAGTACTTC. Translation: CASSSRVGTGFHEQYF.

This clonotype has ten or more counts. In DNA, the CDR3 is TGTGCCACCAGCAGTAGCGGAAGGGACAGCATGAACACTGAAGCTTTCTTT. Residues: CATSSSGRDSMNTEAFF. V gene TRBV15 combines with J gene TRBJ1-1, with 7 bases matching TRBD1. With 3 bases clipped from V and 0 bases from J, the junction kept 10 bases outside the gene matches. The CDR3 length is 17 residues. The germline V gene encodes CDR1 LNHNV and CDR2 YYDKDF (reference sequence).

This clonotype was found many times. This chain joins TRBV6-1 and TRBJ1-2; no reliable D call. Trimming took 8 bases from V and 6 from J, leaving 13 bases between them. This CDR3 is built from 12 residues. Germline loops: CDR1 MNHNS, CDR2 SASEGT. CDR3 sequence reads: CASARVRDGYTF. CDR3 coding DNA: TGTGCCAGCGCCCGGGTACGGGATGGCTACACCTTC.